This T cell receptor beta chain was sequenced during a study of blood T cell repertoires in COVID-19. Overall study: T cells, B-cell-depleted T cells, or PBMCs supplied cDNA or gDNA.

Libraries were prepared by immunoSEQ multiplex PCR; TCRdb keeps only in-frame clonotypes and omits some of them. The data show 150,000 to 200,000 clones, 90% seen once. V lost 7 bases to trimming and J lost 4 bases; unmatched junction nucleotides: 4. The CDR3 is 14 residues long. Germline-derived CDR1 and CDR2 are ENHRY and SYGVKD. The sequencing input was peripheral blood. The receptor was isolated from a man in his 60s with active or convalescent COVID-19. The genes are TRBV10-3 and TRBJ2-2, with TRBD1 matching over 9 bases. The CDR3 is CAITGQGITGELFF. CDR3 sequence (DNA): TGTGCCATCACCGGACAGGGGATCACCGGGGAGCTGTTTTTT.